The sequence of this T cell receptor beta chain was determined in a study of TIL therapy for anti-PD-1-resistant metastatic lung cancer. The wider study: Tumor harvest preceded PD-1/PD-L1 blockade, followed by nivolumab treatment. Tumors carried a median roughly 1.5 non-synonymous mutations per megabase.

The immunoSEQ assay was v3. Clones were read by immunoSEQ multiplex PCR, and TCRdb kept only the in-frame ones, dropping some. The sample includes about 50,000 clones, 65% to 80% of them seen just once. V was clipped by 6 bases and J by 1 base, with 18 bases between them. Germline CDR1 is MDHEN and CDR2 is SYDVKM. This CDR3 comprises 17 residues. Stated time point: pre-treatment sample, taken before nivolumab and TIL therapy. Enrollment ran from October 2017 to early 2020. This chain connects TRBV28 to TRBJ2-2; D tentatively fits TRBD1 or TRBD2 (5 bases each). The clonotype comes from a woman between 30 and 79 years old with non-small cell lung cancer. Sequenced here: blood, sampled at baseline. The CDR3 sequence: CASSTEGSVWNTGELFF. CDR3 nucleotide sequence: TGTGCCAGCAGCACCGAGGGGTCCGTATGGAACACCGGGGAGCTGTTTTTT.